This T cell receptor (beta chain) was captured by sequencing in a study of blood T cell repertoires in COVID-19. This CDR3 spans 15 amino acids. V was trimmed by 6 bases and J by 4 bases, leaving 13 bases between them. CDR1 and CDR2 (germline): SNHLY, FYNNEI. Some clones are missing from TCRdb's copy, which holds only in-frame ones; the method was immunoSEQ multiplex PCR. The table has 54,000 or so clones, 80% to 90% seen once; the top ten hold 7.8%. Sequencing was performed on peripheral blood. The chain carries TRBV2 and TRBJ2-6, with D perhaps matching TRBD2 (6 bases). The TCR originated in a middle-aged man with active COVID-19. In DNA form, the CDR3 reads TGTGCCAGCAGCGCAGGGACTCGCGGGGCCAACGTCCTGACTTTC. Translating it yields CASSAGTRGANVLTF.